This record looks at one T cell receptor (beta chain) sequence and its context. Its antigen is currently unknown. Assay version v3.0 of immunoSEQ was used, and it was run at survey level. Sequencing was intended to reach about 35,000-50,000 T-cell genomes per sample. Here immunoSEQ multiplex PCR was the method, and the copy in TCRdb shows in-frame clones only, minus some. The repertoire has 25,000 to 30,000 clones, roughly four fifths of them found once; the top ten carry 5.5%. Held in samples before DNA extraction were about 0.85-11 million cryopreserved PBMC. These data come from a study of long-term antiretroviral therapy in people with HIV. Overall study results and limits: Diversity measured after ART increased yet remained under transplant donor controls. Blood was collected between about 2003 and 2017, possibly under older ART regimens.

Germline lookup yields CDR1 SGHTA and CDR2 FQGNSA. V was pared by 1 base and J by 9 bases, with 15 bases between. This CDR3 comprises 15 residues. The source of this sequence is a woman in her thirties with HIV. The rearrangement joins TRBV7-2 to TRBJ2-2; D unresolved. This specimen was unsorted PBMCs, taken 1.1 years before starting antiretroviral therapy. The CDR3 DNA follows: TGTGCCAGCAGCTTAGAACCCCCCGTAGTGTGGGAGCTGTTTTTT. Its translation is CASSLEPPVVWELFF.